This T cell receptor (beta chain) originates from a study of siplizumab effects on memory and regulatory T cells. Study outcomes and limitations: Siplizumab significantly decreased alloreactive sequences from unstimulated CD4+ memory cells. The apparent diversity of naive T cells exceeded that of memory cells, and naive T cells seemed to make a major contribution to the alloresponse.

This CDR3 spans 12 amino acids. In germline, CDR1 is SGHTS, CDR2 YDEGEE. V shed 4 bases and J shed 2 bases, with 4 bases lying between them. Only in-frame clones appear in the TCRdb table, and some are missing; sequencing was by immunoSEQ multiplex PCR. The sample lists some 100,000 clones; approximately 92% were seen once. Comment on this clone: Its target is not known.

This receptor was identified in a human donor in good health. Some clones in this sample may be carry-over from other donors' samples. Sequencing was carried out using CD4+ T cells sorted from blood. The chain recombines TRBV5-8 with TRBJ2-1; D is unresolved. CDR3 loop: CASSKPYNEQFF. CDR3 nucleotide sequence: TGTGCCAGCAGCAAACCCTACAATGAGCAGTTCTTC.